Listed below are T cell receptor beta chains from one sample, sequenced in a study of blood T cells in healthy people across ages. TCRdb independently ran MiXCR on the 5' RACE reads; one entry per CDR3 protein. The sample lists approximately 400,000 distinct CDR3 sequences; about 49% were seen once. The sequenced material came from blood. Receptors originate from a man aged 55 to 70 in good health. CDR3s include the opening cysteine and the closing phenylalanine or tryptophan. Fields, in order: J gene, V gene, CDR3 protein.

>TRBJ2-3|TRBV24-1
CATSDPGAGTDTQYF
>TRBJ2-3|TRBV24-1
CATSDSGVRDTQYF
>TRBJ1-2|TRBV28
CASSLVAGIYGYTF
>TRBJ2-5|TRBV15
CATSRDRETQYF
>TRBJ2-7|TRBV11-2
CASSLAWVNNEQYF
>TRBJ1-2|TRBV20-1
CSAPDRGNYGYTF
>TRBJ2-7|TRBV10-3
CAISDPLYRSSYEQYF
>TRBJ2-1|TRBV20-1
CSASKGEPYNEQFF
>TRBJ1-1|TRBV3-1
CASSQVLNTEAFF
>TRBJ2-7|TRBV29-1
CSVDRQVDEQYF
>TRBJ2-5|TRBV28
CASSSYGSLETQYF
>TRBJ2-7|TRBV5-6
CASSLGRAGYEQYF
>TRBJ2-4|TRBV10-3
CAISESEGAKNIQYF
>TRBJ2-4|TRBV14
CASSRLGTSVYF
>TRBJ1-2|TRBV28
CASNLGLNYGYTF
>TRBJ2-7|TRBV24-1
CATSDLGDEQYF